The clone carrying this T cell receptor (beta chain) has a handful of counts. Its antigen is unidentified. The data derive from a study of T cell repertoires in cytomegalovirus infection. Germline V lookup: CDR1 KGHDR, CDR2 SFDVKD. J was trimmed by 3 bases and V by 3 bases; bases with no gene match: 8. CDR3 size: 17 residues. TCRdb itself ran the reads through MiXCR, one entry per CDR3 protein. Of roughly 500,000 distinct CDR3 sequences in the sample, around 35% were seen once. Source: cultured PBMCs, taken from culture after CMV antigen stimulation. The chain is built from TRBV24-1 and TRBJ2-5, with 11 bases lining up with TRBD2. This receptor was taken from a human donor in good health (CMV status not recorded). Some clones in this sample may be carry-over from other donors' samples. CDR3: CATSDDPLLAGEETQYF. The CDR3 coding sequence is TGTGCCACCAGTGATGACCCCTTACTAGCGGGAGAAGAGACCCAGTACTTC.